Here is one TCR beta chain with its context. Its antigen is still unknown. Sequencing depth was up to 500,000 reads per sample. Here immunoSEQ multiplex PCR was the method, and the copy in TCRdb shows in-frame clones only, minus some. The repertoire includes around 10,000 clones, roughly four fifths of them detected once, and 3.5% to 5% sits in the top ten. The sample belongs to a study of pediatric ulcerative colitis. The rectum was sampled with one to two pinch biopsies at colonoscopy. This CDR3 has 15 amino acids. Trimming took 9 bases from V and 0 from J, leaving 16 bases between them. CDR1 is MDHEN, CDR2 SYDVKM, per germline. Study-wide points: Some T cells in rectal biopsies may come from blood, especially with overt colitis. Rectal repertoires separated controls, mild-moderate and acute severe colitis.

The TCR originated in a girl aged 5 to 17 who was a control in a study of pediatric ulcerative colitis. V gene TRBV28 combines with J gene TRBJ2-3; unclear D gene. Material for sequencing was gut tissue. The DNA for the CDR3 is TGTGCCAGTCCTCAGTGGGCACAGAGCACAGATACGCAGTATTTT. It codes for CASPQWAQSTDTQYF.